These T cell receptor beta chains were read from a single sample in a study of blood T cell repertoires in COVID-19. Sequenced by immunoSEQ multiplex PCR; TCRdb stores in-frame clones only, minus some. There are roughly 220,000 clones in the sample; roughly 84% occur only once, and about 1.5% lies in the top ten. Sequences were obtained from peripheral blood. The receptors originated from a woman aged 35 to 49 who had recovered from COVID-19. CDR3s include the opening cysteine and the closing phenylalanine or tryptophan. Each record gives: D gene, V gene, J gene, CDR3 protein. The D gene is left open where the match is weak.

>-|TRBV24-1|TRBJ1-1
CATRDRGSNTEAFF
>-|TRBV10-3|TRBJ2-2
CAISREGNTGELFF
>-|TRBV7-9|TRBJ2-5
CASSRTTGAETQYF
>TRBD2|TRBV3-1/TRBV3-2|TRBJ2-1
CASSQDPPKTSGGNEQFF
>-|TRBV14|TRBJ1-2
CASSRRGYGYTF
>-|TRBV7-7|TRBJ2-7
CASSQTQDSYEQYF
>-|TRBV9|TRBJ2-3
CASSAGQAGTDTQYF
>TRBD2|TRBV27|TRBJ2-3
CASRRSSGITDTQYF
>TRBD2|TRBV5-6|TRBJ2-7
CASSLKPRGVQQYF
>-|TRBV2|TRBJ1-6
CASSPQGPLYNSPLHF
>-|TRBV11-2|TRBJ2-2
CASSERTGFNTGELFF
>-|TRBV5-4|TRBJ1-1
CASSLVFGSMNTEAFF
>-|TRBV5-1|TRBJ1-2
CASSLARGSNYGYTF
>TRBD1|TRBV10-3|TRBJ2-3
CAIRDRVEDTQYF
>-|TRBV6-2/TRBV6-3|TRBJ2-7
CASSIAYEQYF
>-|TRBV5-1|TRBJ1-6
CASSLGHMGGSPLHF
>TRBD1|TRBV15|TRBJ1-2
CATSTDRGRDYGYTF
>-|TRBV12-3/TRBV12-4|TRBJ2-5
CASRAQSGTQYF
>-|TRBV5-1|TRBJ2-7
CASSSGQTLYEQYF
>TRBD1|TRBV19|TRBJ1-6
CASSPTGGRPPLHF
>-|TRBV29-1|TRBJ2-1
CSVEWRDRSYNEQFF
>-|TRBV6-2/TRBV6-3|TRBJ1-6
CASSYGALYSPLHF
>-|TRBV19|TRBJ2-4
CASSTGEGNIQYF
>TRBD2|TRBV19|TRBJ2-3
CASSLGLAGIDTQYF
>TRBD2|TRBV7-6|TRBJ2-3
CASSLYSGGSTDTQYF
>-|TRBV24-1|TRBJ1-1
CATSDSLYYRLYF
>TRBD2|TRBV5-4|TRBJ2-1
CASSFVGGNNEQFF
>-|TRBV19|TRBJ1-2
CASSISPKEDGYTF
>TRBD1|TRBV19|TRBJ1-1
CASSPASDRVTEAFF
>TRBD1|TRBV3-1/TRBV3-2|TRBJ2-7
CASSQDVGTGFYEQYF
>-|TRBV28|TRBJ1-4
CASATGGGIREKLFF
>-|TRBV2|TRBJ2-3
CASRLMGGSGDTQYF
>-|TRBV4-1|TRBJ2-3
CASSQEGADTQYF
>-|TRBV11-3|TRBJ2-2
CASSLEWSTGELFF
>-|TRBV10-3|TRBJ2-5
CAISGTSGETQYF
>-|TRBV7-3|TRBJ2-6
CASSPFSGANVLTF
>-|TRBV7-2|TRBJ2-7
CASSAPGTGKVEQYF
>-|TRBV7-2|TRBJ2-2
CASSAGANTGELFF
>-|TRBV7-2|TRBJ1-5
CASSPNRPGAYSNQPQHF
>-|TRBV7-6|TRBJ2-3
CASSLAGAGPMDTQYF
>-|TRBV19|TRBJ1-4
CASSMPAGVNEKLFF
>TRBD2|TRBV29-1|TRBJ2-5
CSVVGLDPRGETQYF
>TRBD2|TRBV5-1|TRBJ2-3
CASSLGLSGETDTQYF
>TRBD2|TRBV25-1|TRBJ2-1
CASRTSGGAWEQFF
>-|TRBV6-5|TRBJ2-7
CASTGTSVNYEQYF
>-|TRBV10-3|TRBJ1-2
CAIRPAHEAYGYTF
>TRBD2|TRBV11-2|TRBJ2-7
CASSYSGGALEQYF
>TRBD1|TRBV10-3|TRBJ1-4
CAISEWGQGNEKLFF
>TRBD1|TRBV7-9|TRBJ1-1
CASSLEGAGGSVSFF
>TRBD1|TRBV7-8|TRBJ1-1
CASSWDRETEAFF
>-|TRBV1|TRBJ1-1
CTSSPRSGLTGSLNTEAFF